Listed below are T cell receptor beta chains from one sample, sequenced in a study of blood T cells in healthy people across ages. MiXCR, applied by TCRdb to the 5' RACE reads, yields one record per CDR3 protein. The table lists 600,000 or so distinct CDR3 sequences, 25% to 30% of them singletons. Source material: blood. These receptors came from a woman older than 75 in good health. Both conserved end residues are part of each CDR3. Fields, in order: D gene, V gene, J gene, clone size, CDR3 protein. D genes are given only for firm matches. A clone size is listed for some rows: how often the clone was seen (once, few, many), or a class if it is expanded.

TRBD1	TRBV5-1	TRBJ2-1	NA	CASTGQQTYNEQFF
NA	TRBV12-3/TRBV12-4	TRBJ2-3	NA	CASSLESRLGRADTQYF
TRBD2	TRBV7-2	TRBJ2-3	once	CASSLQAGGSDTQYF
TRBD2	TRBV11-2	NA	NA	CASSTTSGRFKNIQYF
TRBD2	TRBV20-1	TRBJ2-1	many	CSAAVLAGGIYNEQFF
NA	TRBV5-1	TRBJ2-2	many	CASSLAGPMNTGELFF
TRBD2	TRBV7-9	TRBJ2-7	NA	CASSSGLAGFGEQYF
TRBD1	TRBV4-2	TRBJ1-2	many	CASSQPDRGIYGYTF
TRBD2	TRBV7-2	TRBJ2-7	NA	CASSRLAGGEQYF
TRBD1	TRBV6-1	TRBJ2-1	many	CASSERGDRGYNEQFF
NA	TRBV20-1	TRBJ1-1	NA	CSARGQGRNTEAFF
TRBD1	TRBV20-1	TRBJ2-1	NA	CSARGDRVTCEQFF
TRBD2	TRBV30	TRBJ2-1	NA	CAWSKTSGAYNEQFF
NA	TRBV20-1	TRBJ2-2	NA	CSARAGLSNTGEPFF
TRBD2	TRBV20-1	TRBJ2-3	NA	CSAVGGPSLTDTQYF
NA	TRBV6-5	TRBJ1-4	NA	CASSGTVNEKLFF
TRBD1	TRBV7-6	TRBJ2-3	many	CASSLDLQGTDTQYF
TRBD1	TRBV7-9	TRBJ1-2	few	CASSLSWGQGVGYTF
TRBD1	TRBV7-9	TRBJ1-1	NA	CDSSRRTGTGLNLVTEAFF
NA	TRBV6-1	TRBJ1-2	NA	CASSGVYYGYTF
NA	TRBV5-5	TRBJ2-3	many	CASSSPGGSSTDTQYF
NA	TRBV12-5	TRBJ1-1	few	CASAPVEGLSAFF
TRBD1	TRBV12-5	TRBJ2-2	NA	CASGLGQGTGELFF
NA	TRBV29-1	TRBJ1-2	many	CSVEDSGNYGYTF
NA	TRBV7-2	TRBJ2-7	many	CASSLWGMGTYEQYF
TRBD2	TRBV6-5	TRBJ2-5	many	CASSTSGGRQETQYF
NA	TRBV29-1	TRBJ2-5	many	CSVEEQGRETQYF
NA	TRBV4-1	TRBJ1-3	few	CASSRYSDGNSGNTIYF
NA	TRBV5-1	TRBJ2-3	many	CASSRGVGDTQYF
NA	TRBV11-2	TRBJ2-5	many	CASSRRVRYQETQYF
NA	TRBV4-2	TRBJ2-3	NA	CASSQVLGVLQYF
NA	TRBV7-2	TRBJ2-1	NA	CASTAGASGYNEQFF
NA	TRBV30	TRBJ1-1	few	CAWSVTMNTEAFF
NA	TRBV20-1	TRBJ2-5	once	CSAHTGGTHSGETQYF
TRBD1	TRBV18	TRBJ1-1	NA	CASSPTGGTLKNTEAFF